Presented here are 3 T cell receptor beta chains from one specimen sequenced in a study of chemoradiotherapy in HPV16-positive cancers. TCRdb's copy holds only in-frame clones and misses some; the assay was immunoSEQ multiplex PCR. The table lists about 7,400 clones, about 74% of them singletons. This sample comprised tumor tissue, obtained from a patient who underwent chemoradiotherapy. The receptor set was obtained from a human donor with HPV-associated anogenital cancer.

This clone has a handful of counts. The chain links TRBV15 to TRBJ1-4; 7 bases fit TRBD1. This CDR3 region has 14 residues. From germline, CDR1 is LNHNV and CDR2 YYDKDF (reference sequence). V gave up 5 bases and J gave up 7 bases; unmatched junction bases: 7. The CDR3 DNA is TGTGCCACCAGCTCAGGGGGGGCTGGTGAAAAACTGTTTTTT. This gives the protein CATSSGGAGEKLFF.

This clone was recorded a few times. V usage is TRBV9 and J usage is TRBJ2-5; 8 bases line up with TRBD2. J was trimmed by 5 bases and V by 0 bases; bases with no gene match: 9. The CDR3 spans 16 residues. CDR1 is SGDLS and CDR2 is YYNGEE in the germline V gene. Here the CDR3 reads CASSVALGGAGETQYF. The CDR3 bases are TGTGCCAGCAGCGTAGCCCTCGGGGGGGCGGGGGAGACCCAGTACTTC.

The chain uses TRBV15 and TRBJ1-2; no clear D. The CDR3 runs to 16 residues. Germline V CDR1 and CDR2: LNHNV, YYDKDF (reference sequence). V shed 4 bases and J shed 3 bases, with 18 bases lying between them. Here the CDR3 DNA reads TGTGCCACCAGCAATGCGGACCTAGGCCGATACTATGGCTACACCTTC. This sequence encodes CATSNADLGRYYGYTF. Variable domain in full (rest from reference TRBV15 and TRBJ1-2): DAMVIQNPRYQVTQFGKPVTLSCSQTLNHNVMYWYQQKSSQAPKLLFHYYDKDFNNEADTPDNFQSRRPNTSFCFLDIRSPGLGDTAMYLCATSNADLGRYYGYTFGSGTRLTVV.